This T cell receptor (beta chain) was identified during a study of cytomegalovirus exposure and HLA in healthy donors. Trimming took 4 bases from V and 6 from J; bases not matched to a gene: 11. Germline loops: CDR1 LNHDA, CDR2 SQIVND (reference sequence). The CDR3 contains 18 residues. Notes on this clone: Its matching antigen is unknown.

Amplification used 60 Vbeta primers and 13 Jbeta primers. Using immunoSEQ multiplex PCR, the repertoire was profiled, and TCRdb retains in-frame clones only, with some absent. This table holds 110,000 to 150,000 clones, roughly 85% found once. Overall study results and limits: Certain sequence variants were highly shared and formed a cluster, and this cluster was likely a sequencing artifact.

The clonotype comes from a male donor in good health and CMV-seronegative. Sequenced: PBMCs. The V gene is TRBV19, the J gene TRBJ2-2, with 13 nucleotides matching TRBD2. CDR3 protein: CASSKGLAGRPVAGELFF. The CDR3, as DNA: TGTGCCAGTAGTAAGGGACTAGCGGGAAGGCCCGTCGCCGGGGAGCTGTTTTTT.